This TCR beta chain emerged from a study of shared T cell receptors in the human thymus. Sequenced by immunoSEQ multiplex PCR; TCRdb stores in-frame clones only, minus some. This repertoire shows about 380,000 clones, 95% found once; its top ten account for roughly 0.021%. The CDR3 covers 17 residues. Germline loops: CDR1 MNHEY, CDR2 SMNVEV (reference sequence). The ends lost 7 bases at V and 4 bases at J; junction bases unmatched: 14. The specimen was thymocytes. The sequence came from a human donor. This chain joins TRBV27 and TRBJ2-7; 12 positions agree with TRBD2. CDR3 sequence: CASTLRKSTSGSYEQYF. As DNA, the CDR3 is TGTGCCAGCACCCTTAGGAAGTCGACTAGCGGGAGTTACGAGCAGTACTTC.